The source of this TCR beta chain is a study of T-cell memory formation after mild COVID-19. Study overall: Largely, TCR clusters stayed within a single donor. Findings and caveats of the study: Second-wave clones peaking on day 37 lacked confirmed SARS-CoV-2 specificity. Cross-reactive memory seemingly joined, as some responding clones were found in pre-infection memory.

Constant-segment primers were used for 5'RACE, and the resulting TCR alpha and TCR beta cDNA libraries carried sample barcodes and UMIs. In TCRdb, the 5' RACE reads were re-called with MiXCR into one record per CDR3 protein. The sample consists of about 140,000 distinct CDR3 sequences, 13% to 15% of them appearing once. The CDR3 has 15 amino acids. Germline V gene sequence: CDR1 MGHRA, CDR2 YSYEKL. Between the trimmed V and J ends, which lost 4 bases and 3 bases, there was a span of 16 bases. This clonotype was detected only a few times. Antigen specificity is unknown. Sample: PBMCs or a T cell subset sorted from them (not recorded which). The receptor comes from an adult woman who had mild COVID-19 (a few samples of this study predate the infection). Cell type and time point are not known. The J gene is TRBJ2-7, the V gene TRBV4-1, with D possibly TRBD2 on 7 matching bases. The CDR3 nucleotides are TGCGCCAGCAGCCTCGAGGGAGGGGGAAGCTACGAGCAGTACTTC. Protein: CASSLEGGGSYEQYF.